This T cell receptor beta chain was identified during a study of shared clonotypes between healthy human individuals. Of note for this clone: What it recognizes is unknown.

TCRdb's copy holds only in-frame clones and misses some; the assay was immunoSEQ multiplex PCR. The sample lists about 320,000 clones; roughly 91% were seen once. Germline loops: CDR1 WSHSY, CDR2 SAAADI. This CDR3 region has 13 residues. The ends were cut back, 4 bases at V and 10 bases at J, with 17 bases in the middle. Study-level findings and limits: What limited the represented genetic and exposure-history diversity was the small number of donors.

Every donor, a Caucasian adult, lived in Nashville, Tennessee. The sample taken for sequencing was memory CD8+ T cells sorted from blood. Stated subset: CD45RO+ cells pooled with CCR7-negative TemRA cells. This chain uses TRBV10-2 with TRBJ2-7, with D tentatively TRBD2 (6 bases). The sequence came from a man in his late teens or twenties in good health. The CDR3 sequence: CASSGTDSGLQYF. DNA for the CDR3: TGCGCCAGCAGTGGGACGGACTCGGGACTCCAGTACTTC.